The T cell receptor beta chain under discussion was sequenced for a study of cytomegalovirus exposure and HLA in healthy donors. V dropped 0 bases and J dropped 1; count of bases not matched to a gene: 5. Germline V CDR1 and CDR2: LNHNV, YYDKDF (reference sequence). The CDR3 contains 16 residues. Use of 60 Vbeta and 13 Jbeta primers characterized the PCR. Measured with immunoSEQ multiplex PCR; TCRdb has only the in-frame clones, and not every one. The sample data list roughly 30,000 clones. The TCR sequence derives from a woman aged 40 to 50 in good health and CMV-seropositive. The rearrangement joins TRBV15 to TRBJ1-1; 7 positions agree with TRBD1. The source material was PBMCs. The DNA of the CDR3 is TGTGCCACCAGCAGAGATCGCCGGACAGGGAACACTGAAGCTTTCTTT. This translates into CATSRDRRTGNTEAFF.